This TCR beta chain was obtained from a study of blood T cell repertoires in COVID-19. There are 13 residues in the CDR3. Germline assignment: CDR1 MNHEY and CDR2 SMNVEV (reference sequence). The V end was cut by 7 bases, the J end by 4 bases, with 8 bases between. Produced via immunoSEQ multiplex PCR; TCRdb's table is partial and in-frame only. Among about 140,000 clones listed, roughly 82% were seen once. The TCR comes from a man older than 75 with acute or convalescent COVID-19. Specimen: peripheral blood. The rearrangement links TRBV27 to TRBJ2-6; D remains ambiguous. The CDR3 nucleotides read TGTGCCAGCAAGCCTTGGGGGGCCAACGTCCTGACTTTC. This encodes CASKPWGANVLTF.